A selection of T cell receptor beta chains follows, all from one sample in a study of T cell repertoires in ileal Crohn's disease. Some clones are missing from TCRdb's copy, which holds only in-frame ones; the method was immunoSEQ multiplex PCR. Altogether some 6,200 clones are present, roughly 90% being singletons, with the ten largest covering about 0.8%. Sequencing was done on a sample of CD4+ T cells from ileum. These receptors all stem from an adult with Crohn's disease. Some clones in this sample may be carry-over from other donors' samples. Each CDR3 is given with its conserved first and last residue. A D gene is named only where the DNA matches it firmly. Clone size is not always given. Where it is, it says once, few, many or a class for expanded clones.

clone size	D gene	V gene	J gene	CDR3 DNA	CDR3 protein
NA	TRBD1	TRBV30	TRBJ2-7	TGTGCCTGGAGCGAAATAACGGGACAGGGCTACGAGCAGTACTTC	CAWSEITGQGYEQYF
NA	NA	TRBV5-1	TRBJ2-7	TGCGCCAGCAGCCTGGAGATCGGGTCCTACGAGCAGTACTTC	CASSLEIGSYEQYF
NA	TRBD2	TRBV7-9	TRBJ2-1	TGTGCCAGCAGCTTAGTCCGCGGAGAGCGGGGGAGGAATGAGCAGTTCTTC	CASSLVRGERGRNEQFF
NA	NA	TRBV28	TRBJ2-5	TGTGCCAGCAGGTCAGGGAAGTGGAAGACCCAGTACTTC	CASRSGKWKTQYF
NA	NA	TRBV9	TRBJ1-1	TGTGCCAGCAGCGTAGCCCCGGGGTACTCGAGCGGCACTGAAGCTTTCTTT	CASSVAPGYSSGTEAFF
NA	NA	TRBV28	TRBJ2-5	TGTGCCAGCAGTTTAAGGAGGGGTTGGGAGACCCAGTACTTC	CASSLRRGWETQYF
NA	NA	TRBV6-1	TRBJ1-5	TGTGCCAGCAGTGAAGGCCCGACAGGTGGTCTCCAGCATTTT	CASSEGPTGGLQHF
NA	TRBD1	TRBV6-1	TRBJ1-2	TGTGCCAGCAGTGACGAAGGGACAGGGCCGCGGGACTATGGCTACACCTTC	CASSDEGTGPRDYGYTF
NA	TRBD1	TRBV28	TRBJ2-5	TGTGCCAGCAGTTTGGGGATAAAGGGACAGGGCCAAGAGACCCAGTACTTC	CASSLGIKGQGQETQYF
NA	TRBD1	TRBV11-2	TRBJ2-5	TGTGCCAGCAGCTTAGGACAGGGACAAGAGACCCAGTACTTC	CASSLGQGQETQYF
NA	NA	TRBV6-1	TRBJ2-5	TGTGCCAGCTCACCCTTTTTCGGGGAGACCCAGTACTTC	CASSPFFGETQYF
NA	NA	TRBV6-1	TRBJ1-5	TGTGCCAGCAGTGAAACGCTGCGAAGTTCCCAGCCCCAGCATTTT	CASSETLRSSQPQHF
once	TRBD1	TRBV4-2	TRBJ1-2	TGTGCCAGCAGCCAAGATGGGACAGGGGTTCGTGGCTACACCTTC	CASSQDGTGVRGYTF
NA	NA	TRBV5-1	TRBJ2-1	TGCGCCAGTAGTGGAGGAGTAAGCTCCTACAATGAGCAGTTCTTC	CASSGGVSSYNEQFF
NA	TRBD2	TRBV9	TRBJ2-1	TGTGCCAGCAGCGCCCTTAGCGGGAGCTCCTACAATGAGCAGTTCTTC	CASSALSGSSYNEQFF